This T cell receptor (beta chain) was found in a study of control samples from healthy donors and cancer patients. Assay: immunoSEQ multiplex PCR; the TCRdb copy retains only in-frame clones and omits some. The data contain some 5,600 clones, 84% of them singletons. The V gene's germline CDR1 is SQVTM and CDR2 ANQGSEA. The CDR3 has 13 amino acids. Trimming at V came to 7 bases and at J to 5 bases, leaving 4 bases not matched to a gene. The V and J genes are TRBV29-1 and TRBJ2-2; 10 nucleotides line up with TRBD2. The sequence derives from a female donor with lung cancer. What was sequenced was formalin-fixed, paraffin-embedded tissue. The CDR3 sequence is CSGWTSGTGELFF. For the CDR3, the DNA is TGCAGCGGATGGACTAGCGGTACCGGGGAGCTGTTTTTT.